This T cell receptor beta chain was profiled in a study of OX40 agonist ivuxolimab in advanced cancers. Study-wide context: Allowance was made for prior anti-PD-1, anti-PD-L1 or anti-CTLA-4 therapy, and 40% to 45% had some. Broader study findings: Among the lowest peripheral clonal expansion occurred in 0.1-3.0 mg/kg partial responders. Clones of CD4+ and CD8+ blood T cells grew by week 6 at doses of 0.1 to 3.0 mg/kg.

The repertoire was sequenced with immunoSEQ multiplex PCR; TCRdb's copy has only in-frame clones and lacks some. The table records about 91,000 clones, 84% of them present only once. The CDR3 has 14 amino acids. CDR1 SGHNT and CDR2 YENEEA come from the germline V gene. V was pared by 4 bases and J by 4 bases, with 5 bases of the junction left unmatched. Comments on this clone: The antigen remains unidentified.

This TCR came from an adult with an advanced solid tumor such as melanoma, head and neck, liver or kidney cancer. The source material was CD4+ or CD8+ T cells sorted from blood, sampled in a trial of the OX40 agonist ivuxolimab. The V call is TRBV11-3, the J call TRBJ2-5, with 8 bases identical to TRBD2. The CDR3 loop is CASSSRTSRETQYF. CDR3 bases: TGTGCCAGCAGCTCCCGGACTAGCCGAGAGACCCAGTACTTC.